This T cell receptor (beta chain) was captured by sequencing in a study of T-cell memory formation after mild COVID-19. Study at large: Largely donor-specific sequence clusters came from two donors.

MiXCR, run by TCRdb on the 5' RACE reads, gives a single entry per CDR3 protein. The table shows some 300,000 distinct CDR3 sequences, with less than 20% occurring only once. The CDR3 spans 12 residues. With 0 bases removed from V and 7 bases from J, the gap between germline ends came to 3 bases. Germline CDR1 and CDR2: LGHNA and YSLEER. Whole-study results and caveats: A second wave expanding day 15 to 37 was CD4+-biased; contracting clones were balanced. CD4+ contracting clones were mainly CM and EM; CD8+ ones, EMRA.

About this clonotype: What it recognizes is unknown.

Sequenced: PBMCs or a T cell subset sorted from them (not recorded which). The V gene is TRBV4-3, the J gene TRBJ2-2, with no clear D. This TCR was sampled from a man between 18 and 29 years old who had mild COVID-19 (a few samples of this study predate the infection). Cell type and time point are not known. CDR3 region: CASSQDFGELFF. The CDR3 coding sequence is TGCGCCAGCAGCCAAGATTTCGGGGAGCTGTTTTTT.